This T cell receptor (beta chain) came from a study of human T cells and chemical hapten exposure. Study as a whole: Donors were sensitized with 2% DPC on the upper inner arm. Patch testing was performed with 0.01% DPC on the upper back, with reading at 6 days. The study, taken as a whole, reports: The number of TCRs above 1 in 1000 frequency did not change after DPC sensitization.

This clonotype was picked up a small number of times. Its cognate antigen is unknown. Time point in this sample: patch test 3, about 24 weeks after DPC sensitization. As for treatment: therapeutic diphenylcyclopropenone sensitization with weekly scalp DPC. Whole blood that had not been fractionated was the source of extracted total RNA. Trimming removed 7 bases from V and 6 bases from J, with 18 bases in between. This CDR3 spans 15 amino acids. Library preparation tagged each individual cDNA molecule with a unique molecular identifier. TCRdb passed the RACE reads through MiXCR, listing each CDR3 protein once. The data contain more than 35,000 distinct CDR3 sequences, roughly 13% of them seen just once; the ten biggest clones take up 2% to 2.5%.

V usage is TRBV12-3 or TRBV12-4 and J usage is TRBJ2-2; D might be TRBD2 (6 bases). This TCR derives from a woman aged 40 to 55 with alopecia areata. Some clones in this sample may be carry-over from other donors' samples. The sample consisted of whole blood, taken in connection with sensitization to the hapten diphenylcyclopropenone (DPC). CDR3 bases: TGTGCCAGCACCCTTGGAGGGGAGTTTGCCGGGGAGCTGTTTTTT. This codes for CASTLGGEFAGELFF.